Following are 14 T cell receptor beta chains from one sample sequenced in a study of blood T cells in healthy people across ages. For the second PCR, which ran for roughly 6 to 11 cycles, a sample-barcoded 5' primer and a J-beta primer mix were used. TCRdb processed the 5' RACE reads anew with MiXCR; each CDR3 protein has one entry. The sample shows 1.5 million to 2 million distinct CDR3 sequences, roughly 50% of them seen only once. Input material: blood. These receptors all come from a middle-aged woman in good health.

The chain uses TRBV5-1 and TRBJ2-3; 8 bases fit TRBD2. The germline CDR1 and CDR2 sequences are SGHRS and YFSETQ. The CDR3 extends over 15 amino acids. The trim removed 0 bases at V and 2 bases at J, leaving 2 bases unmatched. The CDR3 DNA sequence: TGCGCCAGCAGCTTGGTCGGGAGGGTCACAGATACGCAGTATTTT. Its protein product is CASSLVGRVTDTQYF.

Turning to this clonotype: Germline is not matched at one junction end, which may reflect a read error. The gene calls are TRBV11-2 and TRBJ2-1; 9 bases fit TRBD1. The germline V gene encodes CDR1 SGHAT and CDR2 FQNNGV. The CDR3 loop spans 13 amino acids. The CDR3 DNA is TGTGCCGGCAGTGGGACAGGGAAGAATGAGCAGTTCTTC. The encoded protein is CAGSGTGKNEQFF. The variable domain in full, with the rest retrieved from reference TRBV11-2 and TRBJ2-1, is EAGVAQSPRYKIIEKRQSVAFWCNPISGHATLYWYQQILGQGPKLLIQFQNNGVVDDSQLPKDRFSAERLKGVDSTLKIQPAKLEDSAVYLCAGSGTGKNEQFFGPGTRLTVL.

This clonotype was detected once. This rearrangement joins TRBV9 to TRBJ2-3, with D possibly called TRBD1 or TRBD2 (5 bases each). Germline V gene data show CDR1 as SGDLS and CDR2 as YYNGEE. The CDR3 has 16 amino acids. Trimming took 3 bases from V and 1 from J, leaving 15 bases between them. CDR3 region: CASSEGPGSGTDTQYF. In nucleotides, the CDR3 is TGTGCCAGCAGCGAGGGGCCGGGGTCTGGCACAGATACGCAGTATTTT. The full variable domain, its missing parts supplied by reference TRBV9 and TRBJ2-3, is DSGVTQTPKHLITATGQRVTLRCSPRSGDLSVYWYQQSLDQGLQFLIQYYNGEERAKGNILERFSAQQFPDLHSELNLSSLELGDSALYFCASSEGPGSGTDTQYFGPGTRLTVL.

CDR3: CASSYSESPTQYF. The CDR3 nucleotides are TGTGCCAGCAGTTACTCGGAGAGCCCAACCCAGTACTTC. The chain is built from TRBV6-5 and TRBJ2-7; D not certain. The V gene lost 0 bases and the J gene lost 10 bases, with 13 bases spanning the gap. From germline, CDR1 is MNHEY and CDR2 SVGAGI. This CDR3 has 13 residues.

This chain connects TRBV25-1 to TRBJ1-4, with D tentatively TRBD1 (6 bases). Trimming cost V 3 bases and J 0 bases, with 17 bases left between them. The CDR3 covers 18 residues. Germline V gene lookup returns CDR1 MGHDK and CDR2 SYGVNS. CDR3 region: CASSDSGAGSATNEKLFF. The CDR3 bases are TGTGCCAGCAGTGATTCGGGGGCAGGGTCGGCAACTAATGAAAAACTGTTTTTT. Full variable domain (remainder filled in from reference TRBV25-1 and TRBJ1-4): EADIYQTPRYLVIGTGKKITLECSQTMGHDKMYWYQQDPGMELHLIHYSYGVNSTEKGDLSSESTVSRIRTEHFPLTLESARPSHTSQYLCASSDSGAGSATNEKLFFGSGTQLSVL.

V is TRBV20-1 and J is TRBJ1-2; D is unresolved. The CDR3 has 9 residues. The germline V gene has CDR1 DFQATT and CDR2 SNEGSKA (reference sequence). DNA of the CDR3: TGCAGCGAAAGTCCTGGCTACACCTTC. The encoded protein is CSESPGYTF.

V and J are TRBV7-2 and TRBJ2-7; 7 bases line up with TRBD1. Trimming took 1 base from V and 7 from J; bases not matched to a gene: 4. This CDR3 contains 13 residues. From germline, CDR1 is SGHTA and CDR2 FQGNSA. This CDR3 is CASSLDPGGEQYF. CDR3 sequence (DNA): TGTGCCAGCAGCTTAGACCCAGGGGGTGAGCAGTACTTC.

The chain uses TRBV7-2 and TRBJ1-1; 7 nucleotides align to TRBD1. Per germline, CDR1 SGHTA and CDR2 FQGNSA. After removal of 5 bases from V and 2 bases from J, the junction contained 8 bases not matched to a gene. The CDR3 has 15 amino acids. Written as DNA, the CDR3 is TGTGCCAGCAGCGGTCAGACAGGGATTAACACTGAAGCTTTCTTT. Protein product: CASSGQTGINTEAFF.

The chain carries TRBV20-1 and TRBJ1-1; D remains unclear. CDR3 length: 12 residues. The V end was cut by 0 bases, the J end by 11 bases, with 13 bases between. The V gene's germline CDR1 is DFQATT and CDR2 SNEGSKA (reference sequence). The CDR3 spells CSARDTGDGAFF. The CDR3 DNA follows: TGCAGTGCTAGAGATACGGGTGACGGGGCTTTCTTT.

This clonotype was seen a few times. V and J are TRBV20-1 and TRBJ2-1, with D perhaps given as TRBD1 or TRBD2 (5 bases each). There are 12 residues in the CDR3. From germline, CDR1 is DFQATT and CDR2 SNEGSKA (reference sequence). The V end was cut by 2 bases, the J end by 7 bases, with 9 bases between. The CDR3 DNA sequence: TGCAGTGCTAGACCGTGGGGGAATGAGCAGTTCTTC. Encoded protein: CSARPWGNEQFF.

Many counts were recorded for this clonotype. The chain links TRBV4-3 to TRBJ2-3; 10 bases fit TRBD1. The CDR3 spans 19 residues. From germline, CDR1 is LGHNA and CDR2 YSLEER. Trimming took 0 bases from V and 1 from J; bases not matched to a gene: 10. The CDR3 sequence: CASSQDGTGTGAGTDTQYF. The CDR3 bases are TGCGCCAGCAGCCAAGACGGTACGGGGACAGGGGCCGGCACAGATACGCAGTATTTT.

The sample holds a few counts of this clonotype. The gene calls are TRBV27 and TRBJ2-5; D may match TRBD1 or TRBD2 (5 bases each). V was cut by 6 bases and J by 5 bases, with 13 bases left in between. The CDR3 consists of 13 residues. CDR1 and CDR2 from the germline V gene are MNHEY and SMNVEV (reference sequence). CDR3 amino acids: CASSRLGPETQYF. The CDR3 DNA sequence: TGTGCCAGCAGCCGTTTGGGACCCGAGACCCAGTACTTC.

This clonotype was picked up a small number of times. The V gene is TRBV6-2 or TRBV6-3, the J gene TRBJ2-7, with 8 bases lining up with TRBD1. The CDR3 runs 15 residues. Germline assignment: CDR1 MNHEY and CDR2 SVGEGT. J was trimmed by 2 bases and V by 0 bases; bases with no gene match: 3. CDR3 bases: TGTGCCAGCAGTTACTCAGCAGGGGGCCCCTACGAGCAGTACTTC. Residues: CASSYSAGGPYEQYF.

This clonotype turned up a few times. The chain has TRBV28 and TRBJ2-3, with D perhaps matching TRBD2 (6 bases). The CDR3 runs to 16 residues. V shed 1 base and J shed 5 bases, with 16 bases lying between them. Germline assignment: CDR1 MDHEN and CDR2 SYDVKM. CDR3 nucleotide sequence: TGTGCCAGCAGTTTATCGAGGAGGGGCCTACGAGATACGCAGTATTTT. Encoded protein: CASSLSRRGLRDTQYF.